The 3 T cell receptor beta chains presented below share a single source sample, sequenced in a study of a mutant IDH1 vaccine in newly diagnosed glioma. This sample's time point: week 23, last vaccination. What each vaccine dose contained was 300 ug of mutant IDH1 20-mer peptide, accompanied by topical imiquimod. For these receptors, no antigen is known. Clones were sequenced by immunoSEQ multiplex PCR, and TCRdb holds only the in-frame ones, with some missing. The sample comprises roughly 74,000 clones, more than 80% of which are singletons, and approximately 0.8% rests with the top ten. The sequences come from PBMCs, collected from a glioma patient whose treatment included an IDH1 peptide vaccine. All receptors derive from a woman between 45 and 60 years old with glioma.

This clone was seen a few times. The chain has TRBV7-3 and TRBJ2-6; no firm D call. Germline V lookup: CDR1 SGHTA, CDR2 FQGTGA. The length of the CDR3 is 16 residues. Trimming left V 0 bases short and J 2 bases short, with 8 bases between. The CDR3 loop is CASSLTSVTGANVLTF. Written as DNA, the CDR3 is TGTGCCAGCAGCTTAACCTCGGTAACTGGGGCCAACGTCCTGACTTTC.

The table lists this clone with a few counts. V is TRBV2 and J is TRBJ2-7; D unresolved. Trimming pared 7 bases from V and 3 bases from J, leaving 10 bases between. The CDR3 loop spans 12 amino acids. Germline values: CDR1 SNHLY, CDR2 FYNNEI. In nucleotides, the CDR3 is TGTGCCAGCAACCCGAACAGCTACGAGCAGTACTTC. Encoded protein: CASNPNSYEQYF.

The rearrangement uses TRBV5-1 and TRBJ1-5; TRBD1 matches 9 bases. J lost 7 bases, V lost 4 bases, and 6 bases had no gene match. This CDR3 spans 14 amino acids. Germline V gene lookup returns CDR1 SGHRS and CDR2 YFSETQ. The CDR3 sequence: CASSPGQGDQPQHF. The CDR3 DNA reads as TGCGCCAGCAGCCCGGGACAGGGTGACCAGCCCCAGCATTTT. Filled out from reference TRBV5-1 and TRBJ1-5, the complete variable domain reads KAGVTQTPRYLIKTRGQQVTLSCSPISGHRSVSWYQQTPGQGLQFLFEYFSETQRNKGNFPGRFSGRQFSNSRSEMNVSTLELGDSALYLCASSPGQGDQPQHFGDGTRLSIL.